The source of this T cell receptor (beta chain) is a study of cytomegalovirus exposure and HLA in healthy donors. PCR employed 60 Vbeta and 13 Jbeta primers. The table came from immunoSEQ multiplex PCR; TCRdb's copy has only in-frame clones and leaves some out. The sample holds 200,000 to 250,000 clones, approximately 83% seen once. This clone was seen just once. This sequence originates from a woman between 50 and 59 years old in good health and CMV-seropositive. Sequencing input: PBMCs.

The CDR3 is CASSSDSSLYNEQFF. In DNA, the CDR3 is TGTGCCAGCAGCTCGGACAGCAGCTTATACAATGAGCAGTTCTTC. This chain uses TRBV7-3 with TRBJ2-1; TRBD1 might be the D (6 bases). CDR1 and CDR2 (germline): SGHTA, FQGTGA. The CDR3 is 15 amino acids. V was trimmed by 4 bases and J by 4 bases, leaving 14 bases between them. Looking up the rest from reference TRBV7-3 and TRBJ2-1 gives the full variable domain: GAGVSQTPSNKVTEKGKYVELRCDPISGHTALYWYRQSLGQGPEFLIYFQGTGAADDSGLPNDRFFAVRPEGSVSTLKIQRTERGDSAVYLCASSSDSSLYNEQFFGPGTRLTVL.